This paragraph covers one T cell receptor (beta chain) sequence. Its target antigen remains unknown. One base away there is no much larger clone; base qualities are not given. CDR1 and CDR2, looked up from the germline V gene, are MDHEN and SYDVKM. Relative to germline, V is 5 bases shorter and J is 5 bases shorter, with 12 bases between their ends. Counted from cysteine to phenylalanine, this CDR3 has 13 amino acids. Only CDR3 DNA remains: 39 bases, in frame from the first base. TCRbeta CDR3 regions were amplified from genomic DNA by means of the immunoSEQ Assay, a bias-controlled multiplex PCR. The study's own analysis went as follows. Nucleated cell counts per sample were estimated from amplification of reference gene primers within the assay. To quantify the absolute abundance of each unique TCRbeta CDR3 rearrangement, sequence reads were collapsed and filtered. Productive Simpson clonality was computed per sample as the square root of Simpson's diversity index over productive rearrangements. TCRdb's version of the immuneACCESS table is confined to in-frame rearrangements and falls short of the full clone set. An unresolved V gene accounts for under half of the shortfall where checked; the remainder is of unknown origin. That table is the source of V, J and clone size, and D and trimming were worked out from the DNA. The sample table holds under 250,000 clones, of which about 80% were seen once. Roughly 2.3% of the sample is taken by the ten largest.

This sample is part of a study of blood T cell repertoires in COVID-19 (dated by TCRdb to 2018 to 2020). About the full investigation: The collaborator samples originated in the United States, Italy and Spain and spanned the acute and convalescent phases of COVID-19. The material from the prospective study consisted of cDNA or gDNA derived from T cells, B-cell-depleted T cells, or PBMCs. Subjects who had been exposed to COVID-19, were actively infected with it, or had recovered from it provided the deeply sampled blood TCRbeta repertoires that made up the dataset. The repertoires were released in a freely available public database intended as a resource for research on the immune response to SARS-CoV-2. The samples were drawn from two sources: the first 160 participants of the ongoing ImmuneRACE study, and fewer than 1,500 subjects contributed by 6 global collaborators. A de-identified subject ID, COVID-19 status, age in years and sex were almost always included in the sample metadata. HLA class I and class II types, where available, came from metadata supplied by the sample provider rather than from assay-based typing.

Overall study outcomes, separate from this receptor: Clinical and demographic metadata were provided uncurated, with the amount varying by source and participant.

Collaborating institutions collected whole blood in K2EDTA tubes following their own protocols. Collaborator samples were shipped for TCRbeta analysis as frozen whole blood, isolated PBMCs, or DNA extracted from either sample type. The V and J segments used are TRBV28 and TRBJ1-2; the D gene identity is not certain. The specimen was peripheral blood. This clonotype originated in a woman in her sixties or seventies with acute or convalescent COVID-19. The CDR3 region: CASSPGGLYGYTF. The nucleotide sequence reads TGTGCCAGCAGTCCCGGCGGGCTTTATGGCTACACCTTC.